The sequence of this T cell receptor (beta chain) was determined in a study of T cells in Graves' hyperthyroidism and ophthalmopathy. On the study more broadly: The blood sample was taken at first diagnosis, before treatment began. Whole-study findings and limits: Most thyroid clonotypes with frequency above 0.001 were detected in blood.

Many counts were recorded for this clonotype. Antigen specificity is unknown. TCR beta CDR3 sequences were amplified from RNA transcripts. The HTBI primer set served for first-round RT-PCR of the TCR CDR3. TCRdb re-derived calls from the multiplex PCR reads in MiXCR, one entry per CDR3 protein. The sample holds about 380,000 distinct CDR3 sequences; about 15% are singletons and the top ten take 8% to 13%. The sample comprised blood. The receptor's source is a woman in her sixties with Graves' hyperthyroidism.

DNA for the CDR3: TGTGCCAGCTCACCCAGGACAGGGAACACCGGGGAGCTGTTTTTT. Its translation is CASSPRTGNTGELFF. The chain couples TRBV12-3 or TRBV12-4 to TRBJ2-2, with TRBD1 identical over 7 bases. The CDR3 is 15 residues long. With 8 bases clipped from V and 1 base from J, the junction kept 7 bases outside the gene matches.